Following are 27 T cell receptor beta chains from one sample sequenced in a study of blood T cells in healthy people across ages. The use of a sample-barcoded 5' primer and a J-beta primer mix characterized a second PCR of roughly 6 to 11 cycles. TCRdb re-called the 5' RACE reads through MiXCR, storing one row per CDR3 protein. The profile shows about 640,000 distinct CDR3 sequences, 58% of them singletons. Sequencing was carried out using blood. These receptors came from a man in his 60s in good health.

This clonotype was seen repeatedly, ten times or more. V usage is TRBV5-8 and J usage is TRBJ2-1, with 8 bases identical to TRBD1. V lost 3 bases to trimming and J lost 0 bases; unmatched junction nucleotides: 2. This CDR3 comprises 15 residues. Looked up from germline, CDR1 is SGHTS and CDR2 is YDEGEE. The CDR3 sequence: CASSSQGASYNEQFF. For the CDR3, the DNA is TGTGCCAGCAGCTCGCAGGGGGCCTCCTACAATGAGCAGTTCTTC.

As DNA, the CDR3 is TGCGCCAGCAGCCAAGCCCCCTTGACTAGCCCTATCTACAATGAGCAGTTCTTC. It yields the protein CASSQAPLTSPIYNEQFF. This chain links TRBV4-1 with TRBJ2-1; 7 bases agree with TRBD2. Trimming removed 1 base from V and 3 bases from J; junction bases left unmatched: 12. The CDR3 covers 18 residues. Germline assignment: CDR1 MGHRA and CDR2 YSYEKL.

The chain is built from TRBV2 and TRBJ2-5, with D unresolved. This CDR3 contains 13 residues. Deletions cut 8 bases from V and 1 base from J, with 11 bases between. CDR1 and CDR2 (germline): SNHLY, FYNNEI. For the CDR3, the DNA is TGTGCCAGCGTCCCAGAATCCCAAGAGACCCAGTACTTC. This sequence encodes CASVPESQETQYF. Variable domain in full (rest from reference TRBV2 and TRBJ2-5): EPEVTQTPSHQVTQMGQEVILRCVPISNHLYFYWYRQILGQKVEFLVSFYNNEISEKSEIFDDQFSVERPDGSNFTLKIRSTKLEDSAMYFCASVPESQETQYFGPGTRLLVL.

Of note for this clonotype: Just one base apart from a much larger clone, this may be a read error. The chain couples TRBV6-1 to TRBJ2-7, with D maybe TRBD2 (7 bases). The DNA matches TRBJ2-5 better at its end, which makes the J call doubtful. This CDR3 has 16 residues. Germline CDR1 and CDR2: MNHNS and SASEGT. CDR3 amino acids: CATKGGRGSVWETQYF. The CDR3 DNA is TGTGCCACTAAGGGGGGGCGGGGGAGTGTGTGGGAGACCCAGTACTTC.

This clonotype was observed a few times. The gene calls are TRBV10-1 and TRBJ2-7; maybe TRBD2 (7 bases). This CDR3 is built from 13 residues. The germline CDR1 and CDR2 sequences are WNHNN and SYGVQD (reference sequence). The germline V and J ends were trimmed by 3 bases and 4 bases, with 10 bases remaining between them. Here the CDR3 DNA reads TGCGCCAGCAGTGACGGGGGGCTATACGAGCAGTACTTC. This encodes CASSDGGLYEQYF.

This chain links TRBV4-1 with TRBJ2-3, with TRBD2 identical over 9 bases. With 1 base clipped from V and 1 base from J, the junction kept 9 bases outside the gene matches. The CDR3 length is 18 residues. Germline-derived CDR1 and CDR2 are MGHRA and YSYEKL. CDR3 nucleotide sequence: TGCGCCAGCAGCCAAGCTGGCGGGGGGGCTTCTGGCACAGATACGCAGTATTTT. It is translated as CASSQAGGGASGTDTQYF.

This clonotype was picked up a small number of times. The chain recombines TRBV6-6 with TRBJ2-3; D is perhaps TRBD1 (5 bases). From germline, CDR1 is MNHNY and CDR2 SVGAGI (reference sequence). The CDR3 has 15 residues. Trimming took off 8 bases at V and 2 bases at J, with 17 bases between the two ends. The CDR3 sequence is CASRTWTTYTDTQYF. CDR3 bases: TGTGCCAGCCGCACTTGGACAACCTACACAGATACGCAGTATTTT.

The chain is built from TRBV20-1 and TRBJ2-1; D possibly matches TRBD1 or TRBD2 (6 bases each). Germline assignment: CDR1 DFQATT and CDR2 SNEGSKA (reference sequence). This CDR3 is 13 amino acids long. Trimming cost V 6 bases and J 8 bases, with 17 bases left between them. The CDR3 loop reads CSANRDGGHEQFF. In DNA, the CDR3 is TGCAGTGCCAACCGGGACGGGGGCCATGAGCAGTTCTTC.

This clonotype was counted a single time. V and J are TRBV6-5 and TRBJ2-3, with D possibly being TRBD2 (6 bases). The germline V gene has CDR1 MNHEY and CDR2 SVGAGI. The CDR3 is 14 amino acids. Trimming removed 2 bases from V and 4 bases from J, with 10 bases in between. The CDR3 protein is CASSYARGSDTQYF. The CDR3 nucleotides read TGTGCCAGCAGTTACGCCCGGGGGTCAGATACGCAGTATTTT.

This clonotype came up a few times. This rearrangement joins TRBV7-2 to TRBJ2-5, with D perhaps matching TRBD1 or TRBD2 (5 bases each). Trimming removed 5 bases at V and 1 base at J, with 14 bases between. Per germline, CDR1 SGHTA and CDR2 FQGNSA. This CDR3 has 15 amino acids. CDR3 loop: CASSPTGAPQETQYF. CDR3 DNA sequence: TGTGCCAGCAGCCCCACCGGGGCCCCCCAAGAGACCCAGTACTTC.

The chain carries TRBV6-6 and TRBJ2-7, with D perhaps matching TRBD1 (6 bases). Trimming removed 5 bases from V and 4 bases from J, with 15 bases in between. The CDR3 length is 14 residues. The germline CDR1 and CDR2 sequences are MNHNY and SVGAGI (reference sequence). CDR3 in amino acids: CASSIDRLQYEQYF. The CDR3 region has the DNA TGTGCCAGCAGTATAGACAGGCTCCAGTACGAGCAGTACTTC.

This clonotype was counted between two and nine times. V usage is TRBV4-1 and J usage is TRBJ2-3; tentative D call: TRBD2 (7 bases). The CDR3 extends over 15 amino acids. The germline V gene encodes CDR1 MGHRA and CDR2 YSYEKL. Between the trimmed V and J ends, which lost 0 bases and 9 bases, there was a span of 16 bases. Written as DNA, the CDR3 is TGCGCCAGCAGCCAAGAAGGGGGTGGGGAGGGGACGCAGTATTTT. Translated: CASSQEGGGEGTQYF.

Details on this clonotype: One base away lies a much larger clone, so this may be a sequencing read error. The chain couples TRBV6-2 or TRBV6-3 to TRBJ2-7; 8 nucleotides match TRBD1. Germline CDR1 and CDR2: MNHEY and SVGEGT. The junction had 8 bases not matched to a gene; V was cut back by 5 bases and J by 5 bases. This CDR3 contains 14 residues. CDR3 residues: CASSVTGVRDEQYF. CDR3 coding DNA: TGTGCCAGCAGTGTGACAGGGGTGAGAGACGAGCAGTACTTC.

This clonotype has only one observation. The rearrangement joins TRBV12-3 or TRBV12-4 to TRBJ1-1; D ambiguous. Trimming removed 5 bases at V and 5 bases at J, with 12 bases between. The CDR3 is made up of 13 amino acids. This CDR3 is CASSPQTRTEAFF. CDR3 DNA: TGTGCCAGCAGTCCGCAGACCCGGACTGAAGCTTTCTTT.

The rearrangement uses TRBV14 and TRBJ1-4; the D gene is possibly TRBD1 (5 bases). V lost 4 bases and J 5 bases, leaving 14 bases between the germline ends. The CDR3 runs to 15 residues. The germline V gene has CDR1 SGHDN and CDR2 FVKESK. The CDR3 DNA sequence: TGTGCCAGCAGCCTCCGGGACGACCCCAATGAAAAACTGTTTTTT. As protein: CASSLRDDPNEKLFF.

About this clonotype itself: At one of its ends the junction is not consistent with the germline gene, which may arise from a read error. The genes are TRBV14 and TRBJ2-5; possibly TRBD1 for D (6 bases). This CDR3 comprises 15 residues. CDR1 is SGHDN and CDR2 is FVKESK in the germline V gene. CDR3 sequence (DNA): TGTGCCAACAGCCAAGATTGGGGGCCGCAAGAGACCCAGTACTTC. Encoded protein: CANSQDWGPQETQYF.

This clonotype has more than one count but fewer than ten. V and J are TRBV20-1 and TRBJ2-6, with D hard to call. CDR3 size: 14 residues. V dropped 5 bases and J dropped 0 bases, with 8 bases sitting between them. The V gene's germline CDR1 is DFQATT and CDR2 SNEGSKA (reference sequence). The CDR3 loop reads CSAVKSSGANVLTF. The CDR3 DNA sequence: TGCAGTGCTGTCAAGAGCTCTGGGGCCAACGTCCTGACTTTC.

The gene calls are TRBV12-3 or TRBV12-4 and TRBJ2-3; D is possibly TRBD2 (5 bases). This CDR3 spans 14 amino acids. The V end was cut by 2 bases, the J end by 6 bases, with 12 bases between. CDR3 region: CASSLNTRSDTQYF. The CDR3 bases are TGTGCCAGCAGTTTAAATACTAGATCCGATACGCAGTATTTT.

This chain links TRBV27 with TRBJ2-2; D perhaps matches TRBD1 (6 bases). CDR3 size: 16 residues. Germline V CDR1 and CDR2: MNHEY, SMNVEV (reference sequence). Deletions cut 5 bases from V and 13 bases from J, with 26 bases between. CDR3 nucleotides: TGTGCCAGCAGTATCATAACCGGACCCGGGACAAAGCTGCTGTTTTTT. This codes for CASSIITGPGTKLLFF.

The rearrangement uses TRBV20-1 and TRBJ1-5, with D perhaps TRBD1 (6 bases). Trimming pared 6 bases from V and 6 bases from J, leaving 18 bases between. The CDR3 runs to 14 residues. CDR1 and CDR2 (germline): DFQATT, SNEGSKA (reference sequence). The DNA of the CDR3 is TGCAGTGCAACAACAGGGTGGGATGGTCAGCCCCAGCATTTT. It codes for CSATTGWDGQPQHF.

At least ten counts were recorded for this clonotype. The chain joins TRBV20-1 to TRBJ2-5; D possibly corresponds to TRBD1 (6 bases). Trimming removed 3 bases at V and 5 bases at J, with 10 bases between. The V gene's germline CDR1 is DFQATT and CDR2 SNEGSKA (reference sequence). The CDR3 runs to 12 residues. The CDR3 bases are TGCAGTGCTAGGTCAGGGGCGGAGACCCAGTACTTC. Translating gives CSARSGAETQYF.

This clonotype was counted between two and nine times. The chain combines TRBV11-2 with TRBJ2-5; D uncertain. This CDR3 spans 12 amino acids. Trimming shortened V by 2 bases and J by 5 bases, and 6 bases separated the two germline ends. CDR1 SGHAT and CDR2 FQNNGV come from the germline V gene. The CDR3 protein is CASSLIVETQYF. CDR3 in DNA: TGTGCCAGCAGCTTAATAGTTGAGACCCAGTACTTC.

The genes are TRBV7-9 and TRBJ1-4; D is unresolved. Germline V gene data show CDR1 as SEHNR and CDR2 as FQNEAQ (reference sequence). This CDR3 is 14 amino acids long. V dropped 4 bases and J dropped 7 bases, with 13 bases sitting between them. The CDR3 DNA reads TGTGCCAGCAGCTCCCAAGCCGGTCGTGAAAAACTGTTTTTT. This sequence encodes CASSSQAGREKLFF.

The chain links TRBV15 to TRBJ2-1, with D unresolved. The V end lost 1 base, the J end lost 9 bases, and 7 bases lay between the germline ends. This CDR3 has 12 residues. Germline lookup yields CDR1 LNHNV and CDR2 YYDKDF (reference sequence). The CDR3 protein is CATSRAGREQFF. Written as DNA, the CDR3 is TGTGCCACCAGCAGAGCCGGGCGTGAGCAGTTCTTC.

This rearrangement joins TRBV27 to TRBJ2-1; D is unresolved. V was shortened by 0 bases and J by 2 bases, with 11 bases between the two germline ends. Germline CDR1 is MNHEY and CDR2 is SMNVEV (reference sequence). CDR3 length: 16 amino acids. Here the CDR3 reads CASSLSSAPAYNEQFF. DNA for the CDR3: TGTGCCAGCAGTTTATCGTCGGCACCAGCCTACAATGAGCAGTTCTTC.

The chain links TRBV29-1 to TRBJ2-5; D remains ambiguous. Germline loops: CDR1 SQVTM, CDR2 ANQGSEA. The CDR3 is 11 residues long. Trimming took off 2 bases at V and 5 bases at J, with 6 bases between the two ends. The CDR3 is CSVETRETQYF. The CDR3 coding sequence is TGCAGCGTTGAAACGCGGGAGACCCAGTACTTC.

This clonotype was seen a few times. The chain has TRBV9 and TRBJ2-1; D not resolved. This CDR3 region has 13 residues. CDR1 SGDLS and CDR2 YYNGEE come from the germline V gene. The V end lost 6 bases, the J end lost 6 bases, and 13 bases lay between the germline ends. As DNA, the CDR3 is TGTGCCAGCAAGTATTTGGGGTTCAATGAGCAGTTCTTC. Its translation: CASKYLGFNEQFF.